The rows below give T cell receptor beta chains drawn from one sample of a study of Ad26.COV2.S vaccination and SARS-CoV-2 variants. Profiling relied on immunoSEQ multiplex PCR, and the TCRdb table lists in-frame clones only, not all of them. Here the sample spans around 450,000 clones, approximately 92% being singletons. The material sequenced was peripheral blood, taken in a trial of Ad26.COV2.S vaccine versus placebo. These receptors were obtained from a person between 18 and 60 years old who received the Ad26.COV2.S COVID-19 vaccine or a placebo. Both conserved end residues are part of each CDR3. The D gene is left open where the match is weak. The listing skips clone size in some rows; elsewhere it reads once, few, many or a size class.

CDR3	DNA	J	V	size	D
CASSSTTEAFF	TGTGCCAGCAGTTCGACCACTGAAGCTTTCTTT	TRBJ1-1	TRBV12-3/TRBV12-4	NA	NA
CASPLRHRQDFYEQYF	TGTGCCAGCCCTTTGCGTCACAGGCAAGACTTCTACGAGCAGTACTTC	TRBJ2-7	TRBV27	few	NA
CASSLRAGGEQYF	TGTGCCAGCAGCTTAAGGGCAGGGGGCGAGCAGTACTTC	TRBJ2-7	TRBV7-2	NA	TRBD1
CATSRPLRGEAFF	TGTGCCACCAGCAGACCCCTCCGGGGTGAAGCTTTCTTT	TRBJ1-1	TRBV15	NA	NA
CASSEGGQDLGYTF	TGTGCCAGCAGCGAGGGGGGACAGGATTTAGGCTACACCTTC	TRBJ1-2	TRBV9	NA	TRBD1
CASSPDRAGNTIYF	TGTGCCAGCAGCCCGGACAGGGCTGGAAACACCATATATTTT	TRBJ1-3	TRBV7-9	NA	TRBD1
CASSLATGVAKNIQYF	TGTGCCAGCAGTTTAGCGACAGGTGTAGCCAAAAACATTCAGTACTTC	TRBJ2-4	TRBV28	NA	NA
CASSLQGDTEAFF	TGTGCCAGCAGTCTACAGGGGGACACTGAAGCTTTCTTT	TRBJ1-1	TRBV6-5	NA	TRBD1
CASSSGTKLFF	TGTGCCAGCAGCTCCGGGACCAAACTGTTTTTT	TRBJ1-4	TRBV7-2	NA	NA
CATSDPPGTYTDEQFF	TGTGCCACCAGTGACCCCCCTGGGACGTATACGGATGAGCAGTTCTTC	TRBJ2-1	TRBV24-1	once	NA
CASSLSGPPMEDEQFF	TGTGCCAGCAGCTTATCGGGTCCCCCGATGGAGGATGAGCAGTTCTTC	TRBJ2-1	TRBV11-2	NA	NA
CASSVVAGGPYEADTQYF	TGTGCCAGCAGCGTAGTGGCGGGAGGGCCGTATGAGGCAGATACGCAGTATTTT	TRBJ2-3	TRBV9	few	TRBD2
CASSSTSGGDHEQFF	TGTGCCAGCAGTTCCACAAGCGGGGGGGATCATGAGCAGTTCTTC	TRBJ2-1	TRBV28	NA	TRBD2
CASSPLRGEQFF	TGTGCCAGCAGCCCTTTGAGGGGGGAGCAGTTCTTC	TRBJ2-1	TRBV5-5	NA	NA
CASSKEIRYVLPICGTEAFF	TGTGCCAGCAGCAAAGAAATCAGGTATGTACTGCCGATATGCGGCACTGAAGCTTTCTTT	TRBJ1-1	TRBV21-1	NA	NA
CASSMAQSNQPQHF	TGTGCCAGTAGTATGGCTCAGAGCAATCAGCCCCAGCATTTT	TRBJ1-5	TRBV19	NA	NA
CASSLSGTGLTDTQYF	TGTGCCAGCAGTTTATCCGGGACAGGCCTCACAGATACGCAGTATTTT	TRBJ2-3	TRBV28	NA	TRBD1
CSVTGLASGNTIYF	TGCAGCGTTACAGGGTTGGCCTCTGGAAACACCATATATTTT	TRBJ1-3	TRBV29-1	NA	NA
CASSDSGGSGPHNEQFF	TGTGCCAGCAGTGACTCGGGTGGGAGTGGCCCCCACAATGAGCAGTTCTTC	TRBJ2-1	TRBV6-4	NA	NA
CSVAGSFSGANVLTF	TGCAGCGTTGCCGGGTCGTTTTCTGGGGCCAACGTCCTGACTTTC	TRBJ2-6	TRBV29-1	NA	NA
CASRLSGGRPQHF	TGTGCCAGCAGGTTGTCGGGGGGACGGCCCCAGCATTTT	TRBJ1-5	TRBV6-5	NA	NA
CASSETALQPQHF	TGTGCCAGCAGCGAAACAGCCCTTCAGCCCCAGCATTTT	TRBJ1-5	TRBV7-9	NA	NA
CASSQGLGGPSNQPQHF	TGTGCCAGCAGCCAAGGGCTCGGGGGGCCAAGCAATCAGCCCCAGCATTTT	TRBJ1-5	TRBV3-1/TRBV3-2	NA	NA
CASRMVGALVDTEAFF	TGTGCCAGCAGGATGGTGGGGGCGTTGGTGGACACTGAAGCTTTCTTT	TRBJ1-1	TRBV7-8	NA	NA
CASSATQRGVFNEQFF	TGTGCCAGCAGCGCGACCCAGCGGGGGGTATTCAATGAGCAGTTCTTC	TRBJ2-1	TRBV9	NA	TRBD2
CASSAGGNTEAFF	TGTGCCAGCAGTGCAGGGGGGAACACTGAAGCTTTCTTT	TRBJ1-1	TRBV6-4	NA	TRBD1
CASRVNREETQYF	TGTGCCAGCAGGGTAAACAGGGAAGAGACCCAGTACTTC	TRBJ2-5	TRBV7-2	NA	NA
CAISDNRGSATNEKLFF	TGTGCCATCAGTGATAACAGGGGGAGTGCAACTAATGAAAAACTGTTTTTT	TRBJ1-4	TRBV10-3	NA	TRBD1
CASSLVGRVPTLPLHF	TGTGCCAGCAGCTTAGTGGGCAGGGTCCCCACTTTACCCCTCCACTTT	TRBJ1-6	TRBV7-2	few	NA
CASSNRGLWDEQFF	TGTGCCAGTAGTAACAGGGGCCTTTGGGATGAGCAGTTCTTC	TRBJ2-1	TRBV19	NA	TRBD1
CASSIPGEPNYGYTF	TGTGCCAGTAGTATCCCAGGCGAACCTAACTATGGCTACACCTTC	TRBJ1-2	TRBV19	once	NA
CASSSDRVGSEAFF	TGTGCCAGCAGCTCTGACAGGGTCGGGAGTGAAGCTTTCTTT	TRBJ1-1	TRBV7-8	NA	TRBD1
CSVEAGVWGGTGELFF	TGCAGCGTTGAAGCTGGGGTGTGGGGCGGGACCGGGGAGCTGTTTTTT	TRBJ2-2	TRBV29-1	NA	NA
CASRRTGANTGELFF	TGTGCCAGCAGAAGGACGGGAGCGAACACCGGGGAGCTGTTTTTT	TRBJ2-2	TRBV6-5	NA	NA
CASSFHDRDHEQYF	TGTGCCAGCAGTTTCCACGACAGGGACCACGAGCAGTACTTC	TRBJ2-7	TRBV28	NA	TRBD1
CASIPDRDFTDTQYF	TGTGCCAGCATTCCGGACAGGGACTTCACAGATACGCAGTATTTT	TRBJ2-3	TRBV2	NA	TRBD1
CAISDPGLGEETQYF	TGTGCCATCAGTGACCCAGGTCTAGGGGAGGAGACCCAGTACTTC	TRBJ2-5	TRBV10-3	once	NA
CAWTLLGQGNTEAFF	TGTGCCTGGACCCTTTTAGGACAGGGGAACACTGAAGCTTTCTTT	TRBJ1-1	TRBV30	NA	TRBD1
CASSFSRGTDTQYF	TGTGCCAGCAGCTTTTCCAGGGGCACAGATACGCAGTATTTT	TRBJ2-3	TRBV5-8	NA	NA
CASSQDPDRALETDTQYF	TGCGCCAGCAGCCAAGACCCCGACAGGGCCCTAGAGACAGATACGCAGTATTTT	TRBJ2-3	TRBV4-3	NA	TRBD1
CASSWTLETSGVTQYF	TGCGCCAGCAGCTGGACTTTGGAGACCTCGGGTGTGACCCAGTACTTC	TRBJ2-5	TRBV5-1	NA	NA
CASSQVWGNQPQHF	TGTGCCAGTAGTCAGGTATGGGGCAATCAGCCCCAGCATTTT	TRBJ1-5	TRBV19	NA	NA
CASSLLRDRGFRYGYTF	TGTGCCAGCAGTTTACTCCGGGACAGGGGTTTTCGGTATGGCTACACCTTC	TRBJ1-2	TRBV28	NA	TRBD1
CASSYRASLSYEQYF	TGTGCCAGCAGTTACAGGGCGAGTCTATCCTACGAGCAGTACTTC	TRBJ2-7	TRBV6-6	NA	NA
CASRPEGSPLHF	TGTGCCAGCAGACCGGAAGGTTCACCCCTCCACTTT	TRBJ1-6	TRBV7-9	NA	NA
CASSLDRDIYGYTF	TGTGCCAGCAGCCTTGACAGGGACATATATGGCTACACCTTC	TRBJ1-2	TRBV9	once	TRBD1
CASSPQLYNEQFF	TGTGCCAGCAGCCCCCAGTTGTACAATGAGCAGTTCTTC	TRBJ2-1	TRBV9	NA	NA
CASSQDHTGAGPHEQYF	TGCGCCAGCAGCCAAGATCATACCGGAGCGGGGCCCCACGAGCAGTACTTC	TRBJ2-7	TRBV4-3	NA	TRBD2
CASSVDGQNIQYF	TGTGCCAGCAGCGTAGACGGACAAAACATTCAGTACTTC	TRBJ2-4	TRBV9	NA	NA